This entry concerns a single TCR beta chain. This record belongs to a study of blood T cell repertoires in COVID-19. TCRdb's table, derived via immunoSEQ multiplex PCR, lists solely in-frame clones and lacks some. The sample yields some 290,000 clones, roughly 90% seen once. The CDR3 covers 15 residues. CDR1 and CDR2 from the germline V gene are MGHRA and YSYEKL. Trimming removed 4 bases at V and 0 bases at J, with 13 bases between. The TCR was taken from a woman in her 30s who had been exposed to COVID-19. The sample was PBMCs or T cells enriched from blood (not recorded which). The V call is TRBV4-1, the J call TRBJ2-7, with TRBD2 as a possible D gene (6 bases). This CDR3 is CASSRDGGSSYEQYF. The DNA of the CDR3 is TGCGCCAGCAGCCGCGATGGGGGGAGCTCCTACGAGCAGTACTTC.